This T cell receptor (beta chain) stems from a study of T cells in women clearing cervical HPV infection. The data were produced by immunoSEQ multiplex PCR, yet TCRdb's version contains in-frame clones alone and is incomplete. The sample is made up of around 35,000 clones, and the top ten hold 3.7% of it. The CDR3 sequence is 13 residues long. Germline values: CDR1 SQVTM, CDR2 ANQGSEA. V was shortened by 6 bases and J by 9 bases, with 18 bases between the two germline ends. To note about this clone: The CDR3 end falls 3 residues outside the read, so it is completed with the germline J gene.

This TCR came from a woman between 18 and 75 years old with a cervical HPV16 infection that either progressed to CIN3+ or cleared (not recorded which). J is TRBJ2-1 and V is TRBV29-1; a weak D match, TRBD2 (5 bases). Sequencing was done on a sample of blood buffy coat. The CDR3 DNA, read in part, is TGCAGCGTCGCAGCGGTGGGAATTGGTGAG. Protein product: CSVAAVGIGE. The full CDR3 protein reads CSVAAVGIGEQFF.